Shown below are 22 T cell receptor beta chains from a single sample sequenced in a study of CD8 T cells in ankylosing spondylitis. TCRdb redid the calling of the 5' RACE reads with MiXCR, one entry per CDR3 protein. The sample yields about 25,000 distinct CDR3 sequences, 2.5% to 3% seen once. Material for sequencing was blood, either unsorted or a sorted T cell fraction (not recorded which). The receptors shown here come from a female donor with ankylosing spondylitis or in good health (not recorded which).

There are many counts of this clonotype. The genes are TRBV9 and TRBJ1-1; TRBD1 is a possible D gene (5 bases). CDR1 SGDLS and CDR2 YYNGEE come from the germline V gene. CDR3 length: 14 residues. Deletions cut 3 bases from V and 4 bases from J, with 13 bases between. The CDR3 nucleotides are TGTGCCAGCAGCGCCAGGGTGACGGGCACTGAAGCTTTCTTT. Amino acids: CASSARVTGTEAFF.

This clonotype was seen repeatedly, ten times or more. This sequence joins TRBV9 and TRBJ2-2; TRBD2 matches at 11 bases. The CDR3 has 15 amino acids. Germline loops: CDR1 SGDLS, CDR2 YYNGEE. The V and J ends lost 3 bases and 7 bases, in that order; junction bases with no gene match: 5. The CDR3 region is CASSAHSGGGGELFF. In DNA, the CDR3 is TGTGCCAGCAGCGCTCATAGCGGGGGGGGCGGGGAGCTGTTTTTT. Full variable domain (remainder filled in from reference TRBV9 and TRBJ2-2): DSGVTQTPKHLITATGQRVTLRCSPRSGDLSVYWYQQSLDQGLQFLIQYYNGEERAKGNILERFSAQQFPDLHSELNLSSLELGDSALYFCASSAHSGGGGELFFGEGSRLTVL.

This clonotype was seen repeatedly, ten times or more. J is TRBJ2-3 and V is TRBV9; weak D call: TRBD2 (5 bases). Per the germline V gene, CDR1 is SGDLS and CDR2 is YYNGEE. V gave up 4 bases and J gave up 4 bases, with 19 bases separating them. CDR3 length equals 16 residues. The CDR3 region has the DNA TGTGCCAGCAGCCCTCCACCCTTAACGCGGGCAGATACGCAGTATTTT. This encodes CASSPPPLTRADTQYF.

This clonotype was counted ten times or more. The CDR3 DNA follows: TGTGCCAGCAGCGTAGATAGGGGGGAGCTGTTTTTT. Residues: CASSVDRGELFF. The V gene is TRBV9, the J gene TRBJ2-2, with D uncertain. Deletions cut 0 bases from V and 8 bases from J, with 5 bases between. Germline V gene sequence: CDR1 SGDLS, CDR2 YYNGEE. The CDR3 sequence is 12 residues long. The whole variable domain, remainder taken from reference TRBV9 and TRBJ2-2, is DSGVTQTPKHLITATGQRVTLRCSPRSGDLSVYWYQQSLDQGLQFLIQYYNGEERAKGNILERFSAQQFPDLHSELNLSSLELGDSALYFCASSVDRGELFFGEGSRLTVL.

This clonotype was counted many times. V usage is TRBV9 and J usage is TRBJ1-2; D is unclear. V was shortened by 3 bases and J by 0 bases, with 9 bases between the two germline ends. The length of the CDR3 is 14 residues. Germline lookup yields CDR1 SGDLS and CDR2 YYNGEE. The CDR3 sequence is CASSGDSPNYGYTF. CDR3 sequence (DNA): TGTGCCAGCAGCGGCGATTCGCCTAACTATGGCTACACCTTC.

This clonotype was seen repeatedly, ten times or more. This chain uses TRBV9 with TRBJ2-5; the D gene is possibly TRBD2 (6 bases). Germline V gene sequence: CDR1 SGDLS, CDR2 YYNGEE. Trimming removed 3 bases from V and 5 bases from J, with 17 bases in between. The CDR3 is made up of 15 amino acids. The CDR3 bases are TGTGCCAGCAGCGGTGCGGAGGGACTTGCGGAGACCCAGTACTTC. This codes for CASSGAEGLAETQYF.

This clonotype occurred a few times. This chain links TRBV9 with TRBJ2-3; 7 bases fit TRBD2. CDR1 SGDLS and CDR2 YYNGEE come from the germline V gene. The CDR3 contains 15 residues. The V and J ends lost 4 bases and 7 bases, in that order; junction bases with no gene match: 12. CDR3 protein: CASSTEVGEGYTQYF. For the CDR3, the DNA is TGTGCCAGCAGCACAGAGGTGGGGGAGGGATATACGCAGTATTTT.

This clonotype has a count of ten or more. The chain employs TRBV9 and TRBJ2-1, with D tentatively TRBD2 (5 bases). Trimming shortened V by 4 bases and J by 0 bases, and 14 bases separated the two germline ends. CDR3 length equals 16 residues. Germline CDR1 is SGDLS and CDR2 is YYNGEE. The CDR3 sequence is CASSPRLEVSYNEQFF. CDR3 DNA: TGTGCCAGCAGCCCGAGGCTGGAGGTCTCCTACAATGAGCAGTTCTTC.

This clonotype was recorded many times. The chain links TRBV9 to TRBJ2-1; D gene ambiguous. The CDR3 consists of 16 residues. The germline CDR1 and CDR2 sequences are SGDLS and YYNGEE. Trimming left V 3 bases short and J 1 base short, with 14 bases between. CDR3 bases: TGTGCCAGCAGCGACGGAAGAGTGGTGTCCTACAATGAGCAGTTCTTC. It specifies CASSDGRVVSYNEQFF.

There are many counts of this clonotype. The chain couples TRBV9 to TRBJ2-1; tentative D call: TRBD2 (6 bases). Trimming shortened V by 1 base and J by 1 base, and 12 bases separated the two germline ends. Germline values: CDR1 SGDLS, CDR2 YYNGEE. The CDR3 has 16 residues. This CDR3 reads CASSVTPGDSYNEQFF. The CDR3 nucleotides read TGTGCCAGCAGCGTAACACCGGGAGATTCCTACAATGAGCAGTTCTTC.

In its sample, this clonotype was seen many times. The chain uses TRBV9 and TRBJ2-1; D is possibly TRBD2 (5 bases). Germline assignment: CDR1 SGDLS and CDR2 YYNGEE. Trimming shortened V by 2 bases and J by 8 bases, and 11 bases separated the two germline ends. This CDR3 has 13 amino acids. The CDR3: CASSVGLDYEQFF. CDR3 DNA: TGTGCCAGCAGCGTCGGTTTGGACTATGAGCAGTTCTTC. Combining the CDR3 with reference TRBV9 and TRBJ2-1 gives the whole variable domain DSGVTQTPKHLITATGQRVTLRCSPRSGDLSVYWYQQSLDQGLQFLIQYYNGEERAKGNILERFSAQQFPDLHSELNLSSLELGDSALYFCASSVGLDYEQFFGPGTRLTVL.

This clonotype was seen many times. V gene TRBV9 combines with J gene TRBJ2-2; possibly TRBD1 for D (6 bases). The germline V gene encodes CDR1 SGDLS and CDR2 YYNGEE. The length of the CDR3 is 15 residues. V lost 5 bases and J 2 bases, leaving 13 bases between the germline ends. The CDR3: CASRGAGTNTGELFF. Here the CDR3 DNA reads TGTGCCAGCAGGGGGGCAGGGACAAACACCGGGGAGCTGTTTTTT.

This clonotype turned up a few times. The V and J genes are TRBV9 and TRBJ2-1; the D is unclear. The ends were cut back, 4 bases at V and 3 bases at J, with 17 bases in the middle. The CDR3 loop spans 16 amino acids. From germline, CDR1 is SGDLS and CDR2 YYNGEE. The CDR3 protein is CASSPSGGELYNEQFF. For the CDR3, the DNA is TGTGCCAGCAGCCCCTCCGGCGGCGAACTCTACAATGAGCAGTTCTTC.

This clonotype came up many times. This rearrangement joins TRBV9 to TRBJ2-7, with a possible D match to TRBD2 (5 bases). V was cut by 0 bases and J by 2 bases, with 15 bases left in between. The CDR3 loop spans 16 amino acids. From germline, CDR1 is SGDLS and CDR2 YYNGEE. The CDR3 DNA follows: TGTGCCAGCAGCGTAGGGGCTAGCTCGATGACCTACGAGCAGTACTTC. This sequence encodes CASSVGASSMTYEQYF.

There are many counts of this clonotype. This chain uses TRBV9 with TRBJ2-3, with 7 bases identical to TRBD2. In germline, CDR1 is SGDLS, CDR2 YYNGEE. V lost 4 bases to trimming and J lost 4 bases; unmatched junction nucleotides: 15. The CDR3 is 17 residues long. The CDR3 DNA reads as TGTGCCAGCAGCCTCTACCGGGAGGCAGGCGGTTCAGATACGCAGTATTTT. Its protein is CASSLYREAGGSDTQYF.

This clonotype was detected many times. The chain has TRBV9 and TRBJ1-1; D is unclear. CDR3 length equals 14 residues. CDR1 and CDR2 from the germline V gene are SGDLS and YYNGEE. V was shortened by 0 bases and J by 8 bases, with 14 bases between the two germline ends. CDR3 DNA sequence: TGTGCCAGCAGCGTAGCTACGACATTTAACGAAGCTTTCTTT. This gives the protein CASSVATTFNEAFF.

This clonotype came up many times. This CDR3 reads CASIEEGGPNEQFF. CDR3 sequence (DNA): TGTGCCAGCATCGAGGAGGGGGGGCCCAATGAGCAGTTCTTC. The V gene is TRBV27, the J gene TRBJ2-1; D perhaps matches TRBD2 (7 bases). Germline CDR1 is MNHEY and CDR2 is SMNVEV (reference sequence). The CDR3 has 14 residues. The ends were cut back, 7 bases at V and 6 bases at J, with 16 bases in the middle.

This clonotype was detected ten times or more. The V call is TRBV9, the J call TRBJ1-2; no clear D. Trimming cost V 0 bases and J 0 bases, with 18 bases left between them. CDR3 size: 18 residues. Germline CDR1 SGDLS, CDR2 YYNGEE. The CDR3 DNA reads TGTGCCAGCAGCGTAGCTCTGGGAGACACTGTTTCTAACTATGGCTACACCTTC. It encodes CASSVALGDTVSNYGYTF.

This clonotype is categorized as medium-sized. The chain recombines TRBV9 with TRBJ2-5; D unclear. This CDR3 has 14 amino acids. Looked up from germline, CDR1 is SGDLS and CDR2 is YYNGEE. The ends were cut back, 0 bases at V and 5 bases at J, with 11 bases in the middle. CDR3 bases: TGTGCCAGCAGCGTAGGGGTGACATCGGAGACCCAGTACTTC. Its protein is CASSVGVTSETQYF.

This clonotype was recorded many times. V and J are TRBV9 and TRBJ2-3; D is undetermined. In germline, CDR1 is SGDLS, CDR2 YYNGEE. This CDR3 has 17 amino acids. The ends were cut back, 2 bases at V and 0 bases at J, with 16 bases in the middle. The CDR3 region is CASSVYDGSISTDTQYF. CDR3 bases: TGTGCCAGCAGCGTTTACGACGGGTCCATCAGCACAGATACGCAGTATTTT. The full variable domain, rest sourced from reference TRBV9 and TRBJ2-3, is DSGVTQTPKHLITATGQRVTLRCSPRSGDLSVYWYQQSLDQGLQFLIQYYNGEERAKGNILERFSAQQFPDLHSELNLSSLELGDSALYFCASSVYDGSISTDTQYFGPGTRLTVL.

The V call is TRBV9, the J call TRBJ2-3; perhaps TRBD2 as D (6 bases). CDR1 and CDR2 (germline): SGDLS, YYNGEE. CDR3 size: 14 residues. Trimming stripped 0 bases from V and 6 bases from J, with 11 bases between. CDR3 sequence (DNA): TGTGCCAGCAGCGTAGGCGGGGCCCTGGATACGCAGTATTTT. Its protein is CASSVGGALDTQYF.

Many counts were recorded for this clonotype. This chain uses TRBV9 with TRBJ1-1; D call uncertain. The CDR3 consists of 14 residues. Germline loops: CDR1 SGDLS, CDR2 YYNGEE. The V gene lost 4 bases and the J gene lost 5 bases, with 15 bases spanning the gap. The CDR3 is CASSMLTQPTEAFF. Here the CDR3 DNA reads TGTGCCAGCAGCATGCTGACTCAACCTACTGAAGCTTTCTTT.